This T cell receptor beta chain was observed in a study of naive and memory T cell subsets. Study-wide findings and caveats: A clonotype means one alpha or beta sequence, not an alpha/beta pair.

This CDR3 spans 15 amino acids. Between the trimmed V and J ends, which lost 7 bases and 0 bases, there was a span of 14 bases. This clonotype was counted ten times or more. As yet, its antigen is unknown. From the second PCR step, alpha and beta chains were amplified apart. Both TRBC1 and TRBC2 were covered by a beta constant-region primer of two equimolar oligonucleotides. TCRdb ran MiXCR on the UMI-ligation and nested PCR reads and lists one entry per CDR3 protein. Of approximately 85,000 distinct CDR3 sequences in the sample, 7% to 8% were seen once. This chain joins TRBV12-3 or TRBV12-4 and TRBJ2-3; D possibly corresponds to TRBD1 (6 bases). The sample taken for sequencing was central memory CD4+ T cells from blood. The sequence was collected from a human donor in good health. The CDR3 protein is CASTAQGRSTDTQYF. CDR3 DNA: TGTGCCAGCACCGCACAGGGTCGGAGCACAGATACGCAGTATTTT.